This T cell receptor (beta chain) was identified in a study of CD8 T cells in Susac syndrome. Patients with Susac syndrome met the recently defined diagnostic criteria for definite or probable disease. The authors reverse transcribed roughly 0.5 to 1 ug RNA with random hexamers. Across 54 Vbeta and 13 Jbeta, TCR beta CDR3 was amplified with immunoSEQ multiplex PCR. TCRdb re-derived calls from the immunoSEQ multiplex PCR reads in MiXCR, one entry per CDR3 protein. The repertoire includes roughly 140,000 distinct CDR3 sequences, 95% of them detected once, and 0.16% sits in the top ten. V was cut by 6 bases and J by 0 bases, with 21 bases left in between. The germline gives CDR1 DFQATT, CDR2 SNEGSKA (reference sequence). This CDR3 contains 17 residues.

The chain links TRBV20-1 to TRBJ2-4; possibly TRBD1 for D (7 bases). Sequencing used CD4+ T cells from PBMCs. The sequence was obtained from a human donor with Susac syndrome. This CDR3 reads CSARPFPGGGAKNIQYF. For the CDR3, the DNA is TGCAGTGCCCGACCCTTCCCAGGGGGAGGAGCCAAAAACATTCAGTACTTC.